This paragraph reports one T cell receptor (beta chain). Its specificity is unknown. The CDR3 runs to 13 residues. The V segment lost 5 bases and the J segment 3 bases; nucleotides outside the gene matches: 5. CDR1 GTSNPN and CDR2 SVGIG come from the germline V gene (reference sequence). Some clones are missing from TCRdb's copy, which holds only in-frame ones; the method was immunoSEQ multiplex PCR. This sample yields about 190,000 clones, of which about 94% are seen a single time; about 9% belongs to the top ten. This specimen comes from a study of T cell responses to AZD1222 COVID-19 vaccine. Study-wide findings and caveats: Spike-specific TCR breadth and depth were elevated following two AZD1222 doses. Nearly half of spike-specific TCRs reportedly go after variant regions that carry no mutations.

Material: peripheral blood, obtained on day 0 of AZD1222 vaccination. This chain connects TRBV30 to TRBJ2-7; TRBD1 agrees at 9 bases. The sequence was collected from an adult in good health. Here the CDR3 DNA reads TGTGCCTGGCTACCGGGACAGGGCTACGAGCAGTACTTC. It yields the protein CAWLPGQGYEQYF.